The rows below give T cell receptor beta chains drawn from one sample of a study of blood T cell repertoires in COVID-19. Sequencing was performed with immunoSEQ multiplex PCR; in TCRdb, only in-frame clones are kept and a portion is missing. The sample has some 200,000 clones; around nine tenths are singletons. Sequencing used peripheral blood. These receptors originate from a woman between 40 and 55 years old with acute or convalescent COVID-19. The CDR3 runs from the conserved cysteine through the conserved F or W. D genes are given only for firm matches. The size field is filled for only some rows; it gives once, few, many or a size class.

v_gene	j_gene	abundance	d_gene	CDR3aa	CDR3nt
TRBV19	TRBJ1-1	-	-	CASSMTGSLVPEAFF	TGTGCCAGTAGTATGACCGGAAGTCTAGTCCCTGAAGCTTTCTTT
TRBV18	TRBJ1-5	once	-	CASSPAEGNQPQHF	TGTGCCAGCTCACCAGCCGAGGGCAATCAGCCCCAGCATTTT
TRBV5-1	TRBJ2-2	-	-	CASSPSNTGELFF	TGCGCCAGCAGCCCCTCGAACACCGGGGAGCTGTTTTTT
TRBV6-2/TRBV6-3	TRBJ2-5	-	TRBD2	CASSDPAGGRETQYF	TGTGCCAGCAGTGACCCCGCGGGGGGGCGGGAGACCCAGTACTTC
TRBV19	TRBJ1-2	-	-	CASSIRQWDGYTF	TGTGCCAGTAGTATTAGACAGTGGGATGGCTACACCTTC
TRBV14	TRBJ2-2	-	-	CASSQEGPGYGGELFF	TGTGCCAGCAGCCAAGAAGGTCCGGGGTACGGCGGGGAGCTGTTTTTT
TRBV7-6	TRBJ1-3	-	TRBD1	CASSLALGQSNLPPGNTIYF	TGTGCCAGCAGCTTAGCCCTGGGACAGTCAAATCTTCCTCCTGGAAACACCATATATTTT
TRBV12-5	TRBJ1-1	-	TRBD1	CASGLVRPPPGQGHYPNTEAFF	TGTGCTAGTGGTTTGGTACGTCCCCCCCCGGGACAGGGTCATTACCCAAACACTGAAGCTTTCTTT
TRBV6-5	TRBJ2-3	-	-	CASSYSGVGSTDTQYF	TGTGCCAGCAGTTACTCCGGGGTCGGGAGCACAGATACGCAGTATTTT
TRBV7-2	TRBJ2-1	-	-	CASSPTHSPYNEQFF	TGTGCCAGCAGCCCGACTCACTCACCCTACAATGAGCAGTTCTTC
TRBV29-1	TRBJ2-5	-	TRBD1	CSVDRAETQYF	TGCAGCGTGGACAGGGCTGAGACCCAGTACTTC
TRBV18	TRBJ1-3	-	TRBD1	CASSSSNKLGQSSSSGNTIYF	TGTGCCAGCTCATCCTCAAATAAACTGGGACAGTCCTCCTCTTCTGGAAACACCATATATTTT
TRBV5-8	TRBJ1-4	-	-	CASSLQGTDPWEELFF	TGTGCCAGCAGCCTTCAGGGCACCGACCCTTGGGAAGAACTGTTTTTT
TRBV6-5	TRBJ1-5	-	-	CASSSGDQPQHF	TGTGCCAGCAGTTCAGGGGATCAGCCCCAGCATTTT
TRBV7-8	TRBJ1-4	-	-	CASSPNPAGGSRLGEKLFF	TGTGCCAGCAGCCCCAATCCGGCCGGCGGGTCCCGGCTGGGCGAAAAACTGTTTTTT
TRBV2	TRBJ2-2	-	-	CASRNMMNTGELFF	TGTGCCAGCAGGAACATGATGAACACCGGGGAGCTGTTTTTT
TRBV6-1	TRBJ1-2	-	-	CASSEWWGANYGYTF	TGTGCCAGCAGTGAATGGTGGGGAGCTAACTATGGCTACACCTTC
TRBV19	TRBJ1-5	-	TRBD1	CASSSRQGFGNQPQHF	TGTGCCAGTAGTTCCCGACAGGGGTTTGGCAATCAGCCCCAGCATTTT
TRBV18	TRBJ1-2	-	TRBD1	CASSPPRTGGYYGYTF	TGTGCCAGCTCACCACCGCGGACAGGGGGCTACTATGGCTACACCTTC
TRBV19	TRBJ2-5	-	-	CASSIRQEETQYF	TGTGCCAGTAGTATCAGGCAGGAAGAGACCCAGTACTTC
TRBV7-8	TRBJ1-1	once	-	CASSLGGSNTEAFF	TGTGCCAGCAGCTTAGGAGGGTCGAACACTGAAGCTTTCTTT
TRBV6-5	TRBJ1-2	once	-	CASSLSDSAYGYTF	TGTGCCAGCAGTTTATCGGACAGCGCCTATGGCTACACCTTC
TRBV6-1	TRBJ1-2	-	-	CASSEAGSPNYGYTF	TGTGCCAGCAGTGAAGCGGGGAGTCCTAACTATGGCTACACCTTC
TRBV4-1	TRBJ2-5	-	-	CASSRGQQETQYF	TGCGCCAGCAGCCGCGGACAGCAAGAGACCCAGTACTTC
TRBV5-1	TRBJ1-6	-	TRBD1	CASSWDREAYNSPLHF	TGCGCCAGCAGCTGGGACAGGGAGGCATATAATTCACCCCTCCACTTT
TRBV27	TRBJ1-2	-	-	CASRPHGGGLLLDYGYTF	TGTGCCAGCAGGCCTCATGGTGGAGGACTTCTACTGGACTATGGCTACACCTTC
TRBV18	TRBJ2-3	-	TRBD1	CASSPPTGGASDTQYF	TGTGCCAGCTCACCACCGACAGGGGGCGCTTCAGATACGCAGTATTTT
TRBV20-1	TRBJ1-4	-	-	CSASWTDEKLFF	TGCAGTGCTAGTTGGACAGACGAAAAACTGTTTTTT
TRBV28	TRBJ1-1	-	-	CASSPTDRNTEAFF	TGTGCCAGCAGCCCCACGGACAGGAACACTGAAGCTTTCTTT
TRBV9	TRBJ2-2	once	TRBD1	CASSVRDSIGELFF	TGTGCCAGCAGCGTACGGGACAGCATCGGGGAGCTGTTTTTT
TRBV12-3/TRBV12-4	TRBJ2-1	few	-	CASQVTYNEQFF	TGTGCCAGCCAGGTTACCTACAATGAGCAGTTCTTC
TRBV18	TRBJ1-4	-	-	CASSTSQGPTNEKLFF	TGTGCCAGCTCAACTTCCCAGGGCCCGACTAATGAAAAACTGTTTTTT
TRBV3-1/TRBV3-2	TRBJ1-1	-	-	CASSRPGADTEAFF	TGTGCCAGCAGCCGCCCAGGCGCCGACACTGAAGCTTTCTTT
TRBV6-5	TRBJ2-2	-	-	CASSYSSGVGELFF	TGTGCCAGCAGTTACTCGTCCGGTGTCGGGGAGCTGTTTTTT
TRBV14	TRBJ1-2	-	TRBD1	CASRRRTGPNYGYTF	TGTGCCAGCAGACGTAGGACAGGCCCTAACTATGGCTACACCTTC
TRBV27	TRBJ1-2	-	-	CASRQLSGQNYGYTF	TGTGCCAGCAGACAACTATCAGGACAGAACTATGGCTACACCTTC
TRBV5-4	TRBJ2-3	once	-	CASSSDSLKDTQYF	TGTGCCAGCAGCTCGGACAGCCTAAAGGATACGCAGTATTTT
TRBV29-1	TRBJ2-2	-	-	CSVVLNTGELFF	TGCAGCGTTGTACTGAACACCGGGGAGCTGTTTTTT
TRBV27	TRBJ1-5	-	-	CASSLGGSGNQPQHF	TGTGCCAGCAGTTTGGGGGGGTCTGGCAATCAGCCCCAGCATTTT
TRBV4-1	TRBJ1-6	-	TRBD1	CASSQAGTGISPLHF	TGCGCCAGCAGCCAAGCCGGGACAGGGATATCACCCCTCCACTTT
TRBV18	TRBJ1-1	-	TRBD1	CASSPPNRGNTEAFF	TGTGCCAGCTCACCACCGAACAGGGGGAACACTGAAGCTTTCTTT
TRBV4-1	TRBJ1-5	-	-	CARSQDAGGGTQPQHF	TGCGCCCGCAGCCAAGATGCCGGGGGGGGGACTCAGCCCCAGCATTTT
TRBV4-1	TRBJ1-1	-	-	CASSQELEGNTEAFF	TGCGCCAGCAGCCAAGAACTGGAGGGGAACACTGAAGCTTTCTTT
TRBV19	TRBJ2-2	few	TRBD1	CASTNSGGTGELFF	TGTGCCAGTACCAACTCAGGGGGCACCGGGGAGCTGTTTTTT
TRBV3-1/TRBV3-2	TRBJ1-2	-	-	CASSLDPGYGYTF	TGTGCCAGCAGCCTAGATCCCGGCTATGGCTACACCTTC
TRBV27	TRBJ1-1	-	-	CASSPREDTEAFF	TGTGCCAGCAGTCCACGAGAGGACACTGAAGCTTTCTTT
TRBV7-2	TRBJ1-4	-	-	CASSPPGRERLFF	TGTGCCAGCAGCCCTCCGGGCCGGGAGAGACTGTTTTTT
TRBV14	TRBJ1-1	-	TRBD1	CASSPRTGYTEAFF	TGTGCCAGCAGCCCCCGGACAGGATACACTGAAGCTTTCTTT
TRBV19	TRBJ1-5	-	TRBD1	CASSIVKGQSNQPQHF	TGTGCCAGTAGTATAGTGAAGGGACAGAGCAATCAGCCCCAGCATTTT
TRBV27	TRBJ1-6	-	-	CATRQSNSPLHF	TGTGCCACCCGACAGTCCAATTCACCCCTCCACTTT
TRBV28	TRBJ1-2	once	-	CASSPNPTRGGYTF	TGTGCCAGCAGCCCGAATCCCACTCGGGGGGGCTACACCTTC
TRBV5-6	TRBJ1-2	-	-	CASSLQGPRGYTF	TGTGCCAGCAGTTTACAGGGTCCTCGAGGCTACACCTTC